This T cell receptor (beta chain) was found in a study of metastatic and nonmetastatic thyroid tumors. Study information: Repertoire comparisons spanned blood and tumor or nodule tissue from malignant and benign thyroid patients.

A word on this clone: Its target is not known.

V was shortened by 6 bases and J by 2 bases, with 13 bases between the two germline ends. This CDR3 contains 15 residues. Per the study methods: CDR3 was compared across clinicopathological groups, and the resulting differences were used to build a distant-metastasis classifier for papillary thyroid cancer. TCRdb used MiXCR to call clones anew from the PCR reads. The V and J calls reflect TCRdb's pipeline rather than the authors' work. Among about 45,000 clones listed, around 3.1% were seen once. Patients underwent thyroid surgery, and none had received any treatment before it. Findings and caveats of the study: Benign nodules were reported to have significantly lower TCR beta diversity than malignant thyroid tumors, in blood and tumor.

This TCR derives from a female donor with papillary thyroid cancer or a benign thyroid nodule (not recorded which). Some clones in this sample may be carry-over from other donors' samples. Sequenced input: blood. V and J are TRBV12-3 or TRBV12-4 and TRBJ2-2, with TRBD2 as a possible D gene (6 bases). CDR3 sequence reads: CASSPFSGNTGELFF. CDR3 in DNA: TGTGCCAGCAGCCCCTTTAGCGGAAACACCGGGGAGCTGTTTTTT.